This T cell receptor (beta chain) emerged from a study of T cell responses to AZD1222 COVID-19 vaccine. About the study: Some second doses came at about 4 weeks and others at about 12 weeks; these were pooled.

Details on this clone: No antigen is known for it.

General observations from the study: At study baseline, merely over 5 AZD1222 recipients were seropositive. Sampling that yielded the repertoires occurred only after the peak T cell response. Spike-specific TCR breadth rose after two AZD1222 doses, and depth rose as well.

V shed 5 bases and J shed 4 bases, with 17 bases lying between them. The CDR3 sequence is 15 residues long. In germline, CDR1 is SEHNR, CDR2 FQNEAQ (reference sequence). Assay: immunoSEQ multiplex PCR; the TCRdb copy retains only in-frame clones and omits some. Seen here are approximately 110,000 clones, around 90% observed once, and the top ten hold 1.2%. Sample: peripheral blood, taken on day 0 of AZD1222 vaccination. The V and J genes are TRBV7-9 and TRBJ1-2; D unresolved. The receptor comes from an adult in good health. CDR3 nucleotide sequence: TGTGCCAGCAGCCGCTTTGGAGGAACCTTCTATGGCTACACCTTC. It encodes CASSRFGGTFYGYTF.